The T cell receptor (beta chain) described here comes from a study of cytomegalovirus exposure and HLA in healthy donors. On the study more broadly: Within an early data release were approximately 85 million unique TCRs drawn from HLA-typed donors. Overall study results and limits: Accurate HLA-A and HLA-B prediction from TCR beta sequences was reported for most subjects.

PCR was performed using 60 Vbeta and 13 Jbeta primers. How the authors handled the data: A later analysis tallied about 80 million unique TCR beta chains, around 12 million of them shared. Profiled with immunoSEQ multiplex PCR; TCRdb holds only in-frame clones, not every one. V and J calls and clone size are copied from that table; D and trimming were computed from the DNA. The sample gives 150,000 to 250,000 clones, around 86% of which show up once; 5.5% to 7% is in the top ten. Note on this clone: Its target is unknown.

What was sequenced was PBMCs. This clonotype was obtained from a woman aged 45-65 years in good health and CMV-seropositive.

CDR3 protein: CASSLQGLNTGELFF. DNA of the CDR3: TGCGCCAGCAGCCTGCAGGGGCTGAACACCGGGGAGCTGTTTTTT. The rearrangement joins TRBV5-1 to TRBJ2-2; D is possibly TRBD1 (6 bases). The V gene's germline CDR1 is SGHRS and CDR2 YFSETQ. Deletions cut 4 bases from V and 1 base from J, with 11 bases between. The CDR3 has 15 amino acids.